The sequence of this T cell receptor (beta chain) was determined in a study of cytomegalovirus exposure and HLA in healthy donors. Study observations and caveats: What was likely a sequencing artifact was a cluster of highly shared sequence variants. The authors later found HLA-associated TCR beta chains more clonally expanded than equally common others. Despite most TCR sequences being rare, some public TCRs occurred in many donors.

The PCR ran on 60 Vbeta and 13 Jbeta primers. The repertoire was sequenced with immunoSEQ multiplex PCR; TCRdb's copy has only in-frame clones and lacks some. The table records 100,000 to 150,000 clones, 80% of them present only once. The germline V gene encodes CDR1 SGHRS and CDR2 YFSETQ. V was trimmed by 0 bases and J by 0 bases, leaving 9 bases between them. This CDR3 contains 16 residues. To note about this clone: Its specificity is unknown.

Donors consisted of healthy bone marrow donors. This clonotype originated in a female donor in good health and CMV-seropositive. The sequenced sample was PBMCs. The chain joins TRBV5-1 to TRBJ2-2, with D tentatively TRBD2 (5 bases). CDR3 protein: CASSLASAANTGELFF. CDR3 bases: TGCGCCAGCAGCTTGGCTTCAGCGGCGAACACCGGGGAGCTGTTTTTT.